Given below is one TCR beta chain in context. The antigen this receptor binds is unknown. Base quality data are lacking; no much larger clone is found one base away. The germline V gene (reference sequence) sets CDR1 to LNHDA and CDR2 to SQIVND. V lost 4 bases and J lost 0 bases, and the count of bases not matched to a germline gene is 6. There are 16 amino acids in the CDR3, from cysteine to phenylalanine inclusive. The sequence is cut down to CDR3 DNA, 48 bases in frame from base 1. The data stem from a study of T cell responses to AZD1222 COVID-19 vaccine (dated by TCRdb to 2020 to 2022). Notes on the research overall: AZD1222 recipients whose second dose came at about 4 weeks and those whose second dose came at about 12 weeks were combined into one group, since spike-specific TCR depth and breadth did not differ between the two schedules. TCR sequencing covered 233 trial participants: 200 to 220 given two doses of AZD1222 and 26 given two doses of MenACWY control vaccine. Trial participants were enrolled by age into 18-55, 56-69 and 70-plus year subgroups, with roughly 160, 29 and 62 TCR-sequenced participants respectively. Here is what the overall study found, with its caveats: After two AZD1222 doses, both the breadth and the depth of spike-specific TCRs were significantly higher than at day 0 and than in MenACWY recipients. Epitopes outside the regions mutated in the B.1.351 and B.1.1.7 variants were reportedly recognized by nearly half of the unique spike-specific TCRs. Participants were mostly white British, with more females than males. The authors suggested clonal diversity may have been underestimated. Vaccine-associated CD4 TCRs spanned the whole spike protein, with dominant responses in regions 160-218 and 743-854. The 56-69-year group was small, and its depth increase did not reach significance, likely because of low power. Because no day 14 peak-response samples were available, the repertoires could be characterized only after the peak T cell response. Only a handful of AZD1222 recipients were SARS-CoV-2 seropositive at baseline, limiting conclusions about previously exposed vaccinees.

Read against the paper, the sample's time point label means: baseline before first vaccination. Vaccinee samples came from UK trials COV001 and COV002, including a single-blind randomized controlled phase 2/3 trial of AZD1222 (ChAdOx1 nCoV-19) in healthy adults. Trial participant PBMC samples were collected at day 0 and day 28 after the second dose for TCRbeta chain sequencing. The CDR3 regions of human TCRbeta chains were analyzed by immunosequencing. The authors' pipeline ran thus. TCRs in the repertoires were compared against a reference library of SARS-CoV-2-specific TCRs that had been generated with the MIRA antigen-specificity platform. Breadth was defined as the fraction of unique TCRs that were SARS-CoV-2-associated. Depth was defined as the fraction of total T cells that were SARS-CoV-2-associated. Each spike-specific TCR was assigned to its reactive spike region and to a CD4 or CD8 class using the MIRA data. Log10-transformed breadth and depth values were compared by one-way ANOVA with Sidak's multiple comparisons tests. The source is immuneACCESS, and TCRdb retained only in-frame sequences with V and J called. Part of the clones is not carried over; for the studies checked, unresolved V genes explain less than half of this, and the remainder is unexplained. D and trimming come from the DNA, and the V and J calls and clone size come from that table. This sample has some 100,000 clones in its table, and about nine tenths of those were observed once. Jointly, the top ten make up about 1.7% of the sample.

The sequences come from peripheral blood, collected on day 0 of AZD1222 vaccination. The clonotype was recovered from an adult in good health. The rearranged segments are TRBV19 and TRBJ2-5, with 9 junctional bases fitting TRBD1. The CDR3 protein: CASSSWTGAYQETQYF. The bases are TGTGCCAGTAGTAGTTGGACAGGGGCGTACCAAGAGACCCAGTACTTC.